These T cell receptor beta chains were read from a single sample in a study of metastatic and nonmetastatic thyroid tumors. Through MiXCR, TCRdb re-clonotyped the PCR reads. The sample gives tens of thousands of clones, about a sixth of which show up once; approximately 3.1% is in the top ten. Sequenced input: blood. Source of these receptors: a female donor with papillary thyroid cancer or a benign thyroid nodule (not recorded which). Some clones in this sample may be carry-over from other donors' samples. The CDR3 runs from the conserved cysteine through the conserved F or W. Fields, in order: V gene, D gene, clone size, J gene, CDR3 DNA, CDR3 protein. A D gene is named only where the DNA matches it firmly. Only some rows state a clone size, as once, few, many or a class for expanded clones.

>TRBV27|.|many|TRBJ2-7
TGTGCCAGTCGGCACCGGTTTTTGGACACCTACGAGCAGTACTTC
CASRHRFLDTYEQYF
>TRBV6-1|.|few|TRBJ1-1
TGTGCCAGCAGTAGGACTGAGATGAACACTGAAGCTTTCTTT
CASSRTEMNTEAFF
>TRBV6-5|.|many|TRBJ1-1
TGTGCCAGCAGTTACGCGACTTTGAACACTGAAGCTTTCTTT
CASSYATLNTEAFF
>TRBV19|.|many|TRBJ1-4
TGTGCCAGTAGTATTAGTGCGGGGAGGAGTGAAAAACTGTTTTTT
CASSISAGRSEKLFF
>TRBV5-1|TRBD2|many|TRBJ2-5
TGCGCCAGCAGCTTGGGAGGGGTAGCGGGAGGTTCTCAAGAGACCCAGTACTTC
CASSLGGVAGGSQETQYF
>TRBV4-2|.|once|TRBJ2-5
TGTGCCAGCAGCCAGGACTTCGAGTCTGGGGTCGGAGAGACCCAGTACTTC
CASSQDFESGVGETQYF
>TRBV10-3|.|many|TRBJ1-2
TGTGCCATCAGTGAGAACGCCCTGGCCCTCTATGGCTACACCTTC
CAISENALALYGYTF
>TRBV7-8|.|once|TRBJ2-3
TGTGCCAGCAGCTTAATGTATTGGGATACGCAGTATTTT
CASSLMYWDTQYF
>TRBV11-2|TRBD1|.|TRBJ1-2
TGTGCCAGCAGCCCCAGGACAGGGATCGACGGCTACACCTTC
CASSPRTGIDGYTF
>TRBV28|.|many|TRBJ2-5
TGCGCCACCATGGGGCAGTATGGTGAGACCCAGTACTTC
CATMGQYGETQYF
>TRBV12-3/TRBV12-4|.|many|TRBJ1-3
TGTGCCAGCACCCCCCCCGGATTTGGAAACACCATATATTTT
CASTPPGFGNTIYF
>TRBV6-1|TRBD1|few|TRBJ2-7
TGTGCCAGCAGGGCGACAGGGGGCTCTCACGATCAGTACTTC
CASRATGGSHDQYF
>TRBV18|.|.|TRBJ2-7
TGTGCCAGCTCACCGGCGCGGGACTACGAGCAGTACTTC
CASSPARDYEQYF
>TRBV27|.|many|TRBJ2-2
TGTGCCAGTTCACCTAGCCGATCCACCGGGGAGCTGTTTTTT
CASSPSRSTGELFF
>TRBV20-1|.|.|TRBJ1-2
TGCAGTGTCCATTTCTATGGATACACATTC
CSVHFYGYTF
>TRBV20-1|.|.|TRBJ2-1
TGCAGTGCTATTTTGGTAGCGCGAGCCCCCCACCGTTACAATGAGCAGTTCTTC
CSAILVARAPHRYNEQFF
>TRBV5-8|.|.|TRBJ2-3
TGTGCCAGCAGCCCCCCTATAGCCACAGATACGCAGTATTTT
CASSPPIATDTQYF
>TRBV28|.|many|TRBJ2-4
TGTGCCAGCAGTTTAAGGTTCGATCAAGGGAACATTCAGTACTTC
CASSLRFDQGNIQYF
>TRBV11-2|.|.|TRBJ2-2
TGTGCCAGCAGCTTAGAAGAGAACACCGGGGAGCTGTTTTTT
CASSLEENTGELFF
>TRBV20-1|TRBD1|many|TRBJ1-2
TGCAGTGCTGGACAGGGCGTATATGGCTACACCTTC
CSAGQGVYGYTF
>TRBV11-3|.|many|TRBJ2-5
TGTGCCAGCAGCTTAGCACTCTGGGAGACCCAGTACTTC
CASSLALWETQYF
>TRBV5-5|.|few|TRBJ2-1
TGTGCCAGCAGCTTTGGGCCTACCTCCTACAGTGAGCAGTTCTTC
CASSFGPTSYSEQFF
>TRBV12-3/TRBV12-4|TRBD2|many|TRBJ2-1
TGTGCCAGCAGCCCAAGCGGGGATTCCTACAATGAGCAGTTCTTC
CASSPSGDSYNEQFF
>TRBV6-1|TRBD1|many|TRBJ1-5
TGTGCCAGCAGCGCCGGGACAGGGTACAATCAGCCCCAGCATTTT
CASSAGTGYNQPQHF
>TRBV3-1|TRBD2|many|TRBJ2-3
TGTGCCAGCAGCCCATTAGCGGGACCCACAGATACGCAGTATTTT
CASSPLAGPTDTQYF
>TRBV5-1|TRBD1|many|TRBJ1-6
TGCGCCAGCAGCTTGGCCAGGGGGTCGGGTAAGGCCTCACCCCTCCACTTT
CASSLARGSGKASPLHF
>TRBV3-1|.|many|TRBJ1-2
TGTGCCAGCAGTCATCGACGGGAGGGGGGTGGCTACACCTTC
CASSHRREGGGYTF
>TRBV6-1|.|many|TRBJ2-7
TGTGCCAGCTCACGTGAGGGCGCAGACAGATCCTACGAGCAGTACTTC
CASSREGADRSYEQYF
>TRBV20-1|TRBD1|many|TRBJ2-4
TGCAGTGCTAGCCCCACGGGACAGGGATCTGACATTCAGTACTTC
CSASPTGQGSDIQYF
>TRBV30|.|medium-sized|TRBJ2-7
TGTGCCTGGAGCGACGGGGCCTCCTACGAGCAGTACTTC
CAWSDGASYEQYF
>TRBV20-1|.|many|TRBJ2-7
TGCAGTGCTGCCGAATTATACGAGCAGTACTTC
CSAAELYEQYF
>TRBV13|.|many|TRBJ2-1
TGTGCCAGCAGCCCGTCTAAGGGGGAGCAGTTCTTC
CASSPSKGEQFF
>TRBV28|.|few|TRBJ2-7
TGCGCCAGCAGGACGACAGGTCCCTACGAGCAGTACTTC
CASRTTGPYEQYF
>TRBV5-1|TRBD1|many|TRBJ2-3
TGCGCCAGCAGCTTGCGGGGGCCCGACAGGGGGCCCACAGATACGCAGTATTTT
CASSLRGPDRGPTDTQYF
>TRBV7-9|TRBD1|many|TRBJ2-1
TGTGCCAGCAGCCCCGGGACAGGGGACAATGAGCAGTTCTTC
CASSPGTGDNEQFF
>TRBV6-1|.|many|TRBJ1-4
TGTGCCAGCAGTCGGGCCCACACGACAACTAATGAAAAACTGTTTTTT
CASSRAHTTTNEKLFF
>TRBV6-1|TRBD1|many|TRBJ1-5
TGTGCCAGCAGCCCCGGGACAGGGGGCCTTCAGCCCCAGCATTTT
CASSPGTGGLQPQHF
>TRBV19|TRBD2|many|TRBJ2-5
TGTGCCTCACTAGGGGAGCGGGAGGTTCGGGAGACCCAGTACTTC
CASLGEREVRETQYF
>TRBV20-1|.|.|TRBJ1-2
TGCAGTGCTAAGACAGTTGATGGCTACACCTTC
CSAKTVDGYTF